This passage covers 9 T cell receptor beta chains from one sample sequenced in a study of a mutant IDH1 vaccine in newly diagnosed glioma. Time point of the sample: baseline, week 1 (first vaccination visit). Treatment indicated: pre-vaccination baseline after standard-of-care therapy. The assay was immunoSEQ multiplex PCR, and TCRdb's table has in-frame clones only and misses some. The sample shows about 92,000 clones, 83% of them seen only once. The sequenced sample was PBMCs, obtained from a glioma patient treated with radiotherapy, temozolomide or both. The receptors originated from a woman between 45 and 60 years old with glioma.

This chain joins TRBV7-9 and TRBJ2-2; TRBD2 matches at 12 bases. Trimming at V came to 8 bases and at J to 5 bases, leaving 3 bases not matched to a gene. CDR1 is SEHNR and CDR2 is FQNEAQ in the germline V gene (reference sequence). The CDR3 is made up of 14 amino acids. The CDR3 DNA reads TGTGCCAGCCTACTAGCGGGGGGTACCGGGGAGCTGTTTTTT. It is translated as CASLLAGGTGELFF. Full variable domain (outside the CDR3, taken from reference TRBV7-9 and TRBJ2-2): DTGVSQNPRHKITKRGQNVTFRCDPISEHNRLYWYRQTLGQGPEFLTYFQNEAQLEKSRLLSDRFSAERPKGSFSTLEIQRTEQGDSAMYLCASLLAGGTGELFFGEGSRLTVL.

This chain joins TRBV29-1 and TRBJ1-6; tentative D call: TRBD1 (5 bases). V lost 6 bases and J 7 bases, leaving 10 bases between the germline ends. The CDR3 length is 12 residues. Per germline, CDR1 SQVTM and CDR2 ANQGSEA. The CDR3 DNA is TGCAGCGTCCGGGACGGGAATTCACCCCTCCACTTT. Encoded protein: CSVRDGNSPLHF. The entire variable domain, with the rest obtained from reference TRBV29-1 and TRBJ1-6, is as follows: SAVISQKPSRDICQRGTSLTIQCQVDSQVTMMFWYRQQPGQSLTLIATANQGSEATYESGFVIDKFPISRPNLTFSTLTVSNMSPEDSSIYLCSVRDGNSPLHFGNGTRLTVT.

The genes are TRBV5-1 and TRBJ2-5; 9 nucleotides align to TRBD2. V was clipped by 4 bases and J by 5 bases; unmatched bases: 12. Germline assignment: CDR1 SGHRS and CDR2 YFSETQ. The length of the CDR3 is 16 residues. In DNA, the CDR3 is TGCGCCAGCAGCCCGAACCCGGGACTAGCCATGGAGACCCAGTACTTC. This translates into CASSPNPGLAMETQYF.

The chain carries TRBV5-1 and TRBJ1-5; 8 nucleotides agree with TRBD1. Trimming removed 5 bases from V and 6 bases from J; junction bases left unmatched: 10. The CDR3 extends over 15 amino acids. The V gene's germline CDR1 is SGHRS and CDR2 YFSETQ. The CDR3 nucleotides read TGCGCCAGCAGGCCCACCGGACAGGGCGGTCAGCCCCAGCATTTT. This translates into CASRPTGQGGQPQHF.

The chain is built from TRBV5-4 and TRBJ1-1; D gene unclear. CDR3 length: 13 residues. V lost 3 bases and J 0 bases, leaving 6 bases between the germline ends. CDR1 SGHNT and CDR2 YYREEE come from the germline V gene (reference sequence). CDR3 protein: CASSSTVNTEAFF. CDR3 DNA: TGTGCCAGCAGCTCTACAGTGAACACTGAAGCTTTCTTT. The whole variable domain, filled in from reference TRBV5-4 and TRBJ1-1, reads ETGVTQSPTHLIKTRGQQVTLRCSSQSGHNTVSWYQQALGQGPQFIFQYYREEENGRGNFPPRFSGLQFPNYSSELNVNALELDDSALYLCASSSTVNTEAFFGQGTRLTVV.

V and J are TRBV25-1 and TRBJ1-6; 7 positions match TRBD1. Germline CDR1 MGHDK, CDR2 SYGVNS. The CDR3 runs to 15 residues. Trimming at V came to 7 bases and at J to 5 bases, leaving 8 bases not matched to a gene. The CDR3 nucleotides are TGTGCCAGCACCGAGACGACAGGGAATAATTCACCCCTCCACTTT. Encoded protein: CASTETTGNNSPLHF.

This chain links TRBV5-4 with TRBJ1-1; D gene ambiguous. The V end lost 4 bases, the J end lost 0 bases, and 13 bases lay between the germline ends. The CDR3 has 15 residues. Germline values: CDR1 SGHNT, CDR2 YYREEE (reference sequence). For the CDR3, the DNA is TGTGCCAGCAGCCCCCCTGAGAACCTGAACACTGAAGCTTTCTTT. Translation: CASSPPENLNTEAFF.

The chain links TRBV5-1 to TRBJ1-4; 9 nucleotides agree with TRBD1. CDR3 length: 14 residues. J was trimmed by 7 bases and V by 5 bases; bases with no gene match: 6. Per the germline V gene, CDR1 is SGHRS and CDR2 is YFSETQ. The CDR3 reads CASRPPGQGEKLFF. In nucleotides, the CDR3 is TGCGCCAGCAGACCCCCGGGACAGGGTGAAAAACTGTTTTTT.

The J gene is TRBJ2-3, the V gene TRBV5-1; the D gene is possibly TRBD1 (5 bases). V shed 3 bases and J shed 2 bases, with 19 bases lying between them. From germline, CDR1 is SGHRS and CDR2 YFSETQ. The CDR3 extends over 17 amino acids. CDR3 region: CASSWGSTASYTDTQYF. The CDR3 nucleotides are TGCGCCAGCAGCTGGGGCTCGACAGCCTCCTACACAGATACGCAGTATTTT.